Sequencing of this T cell receptor (beta chain) was carried out in a study of PD-1 blockade in classical Hodgkin lymphoma (TCRdb year 2020). Describing the broader study: Nivolumab dosing was 3 mg/kg intravenously every 2 weeks, continuing until either disease progression or unacceptable toxicity. The study used CyTOF and TCR beta sequencing to define a peripheral blood immune signature of response to PD-1 blockade in classical Hodgkin lymphoma.

The label giving this sample's time point can be read as: cycle 4 day 1 (C4D1), after 5 to 7 weeks of nivolumab. Relapse after autologous stem cell transplantation had occurred in all trial patients, and cohorts A, B and C were distinguished by prior brentuximab vedotin exposure. The trial cohort included 50 or so patients with relapsed/refractory classical Hodgkin lymphoma, and each patient had a best overall response of complete response, partial response or progressive disease. Trial patients were treated with single-agent nivolumab in the multi-cohort phase II CheckMate 205 trial. Best overall response was determined by an independent review committee according to the 2007 International Working Group response criteria. PBMCs from the trial were collected at three points: immediately before nivolumab initiation (C1D1), and during therapy at cycle 2 day 1 and cycle 4 day 1. After peripheral blood was drawn into 8 mL Vacutainer Cell Preparation Tubes, PBMCs were isolated by centrifugation and then cryopreserved.

Genomic DNA was extracted with the Qiagen DNeasy kit from unsorted PBMCs and from negatively selected CD4+ and CD8+ fractions. TCR beta CDR3 regions were subjected to amplification by immunoSEQ multiplex PCR with primers that anneal to V and J segments. Amplification bias was minimized using a synthetic immune receptor repertoire, and residual bias was removed computationally after sequencing. The original methods were these. Repertoire diversity was quantified as the Shannon entropy index using custom Python scripts. The unsorted, CD4+ and CD8+ repertoires were each analyzed separately, with the exception of combined analyses, where CD4+ and CD8+ sequences were merged in silico. A clone counted as expanded when the clone's frequency after treatment rose at least 2-fold relative to C1D1, and clones undetected at baseline were given a pseudocount of 0.5. Clones with 0 or 1 copy at C1D1 were classified as singleton clones, and clones with 2 or more copies were classified as non-singleton clones. Clones expanded in unsorted samples were annotated as CD4+, CD8+ or unknown by matching protein sequences in sorted samples from the same patient. Wilcoxon tests were applied to paired samples to test diversity changes from C1D1 to C4D1. This immuneACCESS table, as held by TCRdb, lists in-frame sequences with V and J called but not all clones. Of the missing ones, under half trace to an unresolved V gene in checked studies; the others have no known cause. V and J calls and clone size follow that table, whereas D and trimming were derived from the DNA. The sample table lists tens of thousands of clones, roughly 89% of them with a count of one. The top ten clones comprise over 9% of the sample.

V trim: 3 bases; J trim: 3 bases; unmatched bases: 12. The CDR3 holds 18 amino acids from the cysteine to the phenylalanine. The DNA shown is the 54-base CDR3, in frame from base 1. From the germline V gene, CDR1 is SGHNT and CDR2 is YENEEA. General conclusions and limits of the study: Baseline TCR diversity was reported to be lower in newly diagnosed patients than in healthy donors and to be lower still in relapsed/refractory patients. CD4+ but not CD8+ TCR diversity rose significantly by C4D1 (p=0.0027 vs p=0.16), most apparent in complete responders (p=0.02). Only a single clinical trial cohort was studied, and what caused the repertoire differences, possibly disease activity or prior therapy, remained undefined. Among trial patients, those achieving complete response had baseline diversity similar to that of newly diagnosed patients, while diversity was significantly lower in partial responders and progressors. Lower diversity was seen in patients whose nivolumab began less than 1 year after ASCT, and these patients were left out of later analyses so that immune reconstitution would not confound the results.

A note on this clone: Its antigen target is currently unknown. No much larger clone is present one base from it, and per-base qualities are unavailable.

Sequencing used peripheral blood mononuclear cells (PBMCs), obtained before the fourth cycle of nivolumab. This chain is built from TRBV11-3 and TRBJ1-1, with TRBD1 matching 11 junction bases. This TCR was sampled from a human donor with classical Hodgkin lymphoma. The DNA sequence reads TGTGCCAGCAGCTTGGCGTTTTTGGGACAGGGGGTTGACACTGAAGCTTTCTTT. Its translation is CASSLAFLGQGVDTEAFF. The CDR3, completed at both ends by the reference TRBV11-3 and TRBJ1-1 genes, gives the full variable domain EAGVVQSPRYKIIEKKQPVAFWCNPISGHNTLYWYLQNLGQGPELLIRYENEEAVDDSQLPKDRFSAERLKGVDSTLKIQPAELGDSAVYLCASSLAFLGQGVDTEAFFGQGTRLTVV.